The present T cell receptor beta chain was sequenced within a study of T-cell reconstitution after alpha-beta-depleted transplantation in children listed by TCRdb under 2016. Looking at the study overall: Using TCR repertoire profiling, the study quantitatively followed how T-cell immune reconstitution unfolded in children after TCRalphabeta/CD19-depleted allogeneic hematopoietic cell transplantation. Summary of the overall study and its limitations: In some patients, the high TCRbeta diversity seen at day 60 was put down to recipient T cells and intrathymic progenitors that had survived conditioning. Over subsequent months, a decline in hyperexpanded clone frequencies was noted, and after one year, T-cell counts and TCRbeta diversity were mostly ascribed to newly produced T cells. The apparently early alphabetaT-cell count recovery about two months after transplant was reportedly dependent on only several hundred rapidly expanded clones derived from non-depleted graft cells.

The library came from PCR. Sequencer: Illumina HiSeq 2500. TCR libraries were prepared with molecular barcoding, using unique molecular identifiers to normalize TCRbeta repertoire quantification. TCRdb passed the public sequencing reads through fastp at Q25 and MiXCR, retaining productive beta sequences. For every CDR3 protein sequence, its rows merge into one entry that carries the most common genes and DNA. The sample profile shows a few hundred thousand distinct CDR3 sequences; around 16% of them were found once. The top ten constitute just under 30% of the sample. The junction shows trimming of 1 base on V and 5 bases on J, plus 13 bases between the germline ends. The CDR3, from cysteine to phenylalanine, totals 15 residues. Just the 45-base CDR3 DNA is kept, in frame starting at base 1. Reading the germline V gene (reference sequence) gives CDR1 SGHKS and CDR2 YYEKEE. The treatment or condition label here, explained by the study, means: allogeneic hematopoietic cell transplantation with graft depleted of TCRalphabeta T cells and CD19 B cells. The transplant recipients were children given TCRalphabeta/CD19-depleted allogeneic hematopoietic cell grafts.

This clonotype has more than one count but fewer than ten. Its binding antigen is unknown. No clone much larger than this one lies a single base away; base qualities are absent. The source was PBMCs, mostly from graft donor cells, collected 360 days after TCRalphabeta/CD19-depleted stem cell transplant. Rearrangement joined TRBV5-5 to TRBJ2-4; the best D guess is TRBD2, with 6 bases matching. The sequence was obtained from a boy less than two years old who had a stem cell transplant for Wiskott-Aldrich syndrome, so the T cells may come from the graft donor. The DNA is as follows: TGTGCCAGCAGCTTGCTGGGACTCCTCCAAAACATTCAGTACTTC. Translated, this gives CASSLLGLLQNIQYF. The full variable domain, with segments outside the CDR3 supplied by the reference TRBV5-5 and TRBJ2-4 proteins, appears as DAGVTQSPTHLIKTRGQQVTLRCSPISGHKSVSWYQQVLGQGPQFIFQYYEKEERGRGNFPDRFSARQFPNYSSELNVNALLLGDSALYLCASSLLGLLQNIQYFGAGTRLSVL.